This T cell receptor beta chain was recorded in a study of T cell responses to AZD1222 COVID-19 vaccine (dated by TCRdb to the early 2020s). At the level of the whole study: TCR sequencing was performed for roughly 250 trial participants, of whom some 200 were given two doses of AZD1222 and around 25 were given two doses of MenACWY control vaccine. Trial participants were enrolled by age into 18-55, 56-69 and 70-plus year subgroups, with around 140, 26 and 57 TCR-sequenced participants respectively.

The CDR3 numbers 15 residues from cysteine through phenylalanine. Only the CDR3 part of the read is kept: 45 bases, read in frame from the first base. Trimming removed 4 bases from V and 0 bases from J, leaving 11 bases between the germline ends. CDR1 and CDR2 (SGHDT, YYEEEE) derive from the germline V gene. The CDR3 regions of human TCRbeta chains were analyzed by immunosequencing. Per the source publication's procedure: Repertoire TCRs were matched against a reference library of SARS-CoV-2-specific TCRs generated with the MIRA antigen-specificity platform. Breadth was defined as the fraction of unique TCRs that were SARS-CoV-2-associated, and depth was defined as the fraction of total T cells that were SARS-CoV-2-associated. Using the MIRA data, each spike-specific TCR was assigned both to the spike region to which the TCR was reactive and to a CD4 or CD8 class. Log10-transformed breadth and depth values were compared by one-way ANOVA with Sidak's multiple comparisons tests. Entries here come from immuneACCESS through TCRdb and include only in-frame sequences with V and J called. Some clones fail to appear in such tables; in the studies checked, an unresolved V gene covers under half of the shortfall, and the cause of the remainder is unknown. That table supplies the V and J calls and clone size; D and trimming were determined from the DNA. The sample has about 220,000 clones on record, about 93% of them singletons. 1% of the sample is held by the ten biggest clonotypes.

In light of the paper, this sample's time point label describes: baseline before first vaccination. What this sample's treatment or condition label stands for: meningococcal conjugate vaccine given as trial control. Vaccinee samples came from UK trials COV001 and COV002, including a single-blind randomized controlled phase 2/3 trial of AZD1222 (ChAdOx1 nCoV-19) in healthy adults. For TCRbeta chain sequencing, PBMC samples from trial participants were taken at day 0 and at day 28 after the second dose. General study outcomes and caveats: A significant rise in spike-specific TCR breadth and depth was observed after two AZD1222 doses relative to day 0 and relative to MenACWY recipients. Reportedly, close to half of the unique spike-specific TCRs recognized epitopes lying outside the regions that are mutated in the B.1.351 and B.1.1.7 variants. The 56-69-year group was small, and its depth increase did not reach significance, likely because of low power. The vaccine-associated CD4 TCRs covered the entire spike protein, and the dominant responses fell in regions 160-218 and 743-854. Because no samples from the day 14 peak response were available, repertoires could be characterized only after the peak T cell response. Participants were mostly white British and included more females than males, and it was suggested by the authors that clonal diversity may have been underestimated. Conclusions about previously exposed vaccinees are limited, since just five or six AZD1222 recipients were seropositive for SARS-CoV-2 at baseline.

The sample holds one count of this clone. Its antigen has not been determined. Base qualities are not provided; no much larger clone lies one nucleotide away. Rearrangement joined TRBV5-6 to TRBJ1-3; the D segment could be TRBD1, given 6 matching bases. This clonotype originated in an adult in good health. Sequencing used peripheral blood, obtained on day 0 of MenACWY control vaccination. The CDR3 amino acid sequence is: CASSPRGLSGNTIYF. The nucleotide sequence is given as TGTGCCAGCAGCCCCCGGGGGCTCTCTGGAAACACCATATATTTT.